The 10 T cell receptor beta chains reported below all come from one sample, sequenced in a study of siplizumab effects on memory and regulatory T cells. Repertoires were generated with immunoSEQ multiplex PCR, while TCRdb's copy carries only in-frame clones and drops some. The data contain about 100,000 clones, approximately 92% of them singletons. What was sequenced was CD4+ T cells sorted from blood. The receptors here all came from a human donor in good health.

The chain joins TRBV5-6 to TRBJ2-3, with TRBD2 identical over 11 bases. The CDR3 has 16 residues. In germline, CDR1 is SGHDT, CDR2 YYEEEE. The junction had 6 bases not matched to a gene; V was cut back by 0 bases and J by 6 bases. Here the CDR3 DNA reads TGTGCCAGCAGCTTGGAGTTAGCGGGGGGGCCGGATACGCAGTATTTT. It yields the protein CASSLELAGGPDTQYF.

The chain links TRBV12-5 to TRBJ2-3, with D possibly being TRBD1 (6 bases). CDR3 size: 12 residues. Trimming stripped 6 bases from V and 3 bases from J, with 7 bases between. From germline, CDR1 is LGHNT and CDR2 FRNRAP. CDR3 DNA: TGTGCTAGTGGGGGGGCAACAGATACGCAGTATTTT. As protein: CASGGATDTQYF.

The chain combines TRBV5-1 with TRBJ2-2, with 7 bases that match TRBD1. Germline-derived CDR1 and CDR2 are SGHRS and YFSETQ. The length of the CDR3 is 18 residues. With 6 bases clipped from V and 0 bases from J, the junction kept 14 bases outside the gene matches. CDR3 coding DNA: TGCGCCAGCAATAATCGGAACAGGGGTTCTACGAACACCGGGGAGCTGTTTTTT. Residues: CASNNRNRGSTNTGELFF.

This chain connects TRBV19 to TRBJ2-2, with 14 bases aligning to TRBD2. With V trimmed by 7 bases and J by 4 bases, 11 bases remained unmatched. The CDR3 covers 18 residues. CDR1 is LNHDA and CDR2 is SQIVND in the germline V gene (reference sequence). The CDR3 loop reads CASTPGLAGALGTGELFF. The CDR3 bases are TGTGCCAGTACCCCGGGACTAGCGGGGGCCCTGGGCACCGGGGAGCTGTTTTTT.

The chain joins TRBV5-1 to TRBJ2-1, with TRBD2 identical over 8 bases. V shed 9 bases and J 7 bases; nucleotides not matched to a gene: 15. This CDR3 is built from 15 residues. From germline, CDR1 is SGHRS and CDR2 YFSETQ. CDR3 nucleotide sequence: TGCGCCACCGCGGTTGGCGGGGGGACATATAATGAGCAGTTCTTC. Encoded protein: CATAVGGGTYNEQFF.

This sequence joins TRBV18 and TRBJ2-5; TRBD1 aligns across 7 bases. Germline lookup yields CDR1 KGHSH and CDR2 LQKENI. CDR3 length: 15 residues. The junction had 4 bases not matched to a gene; V was cut back by 1 base and J by 2 bases. The CDR3 here is CASSPLGTVQETQYF. CDR3 coding DNA: TGTGCCAGCTCACCACTAGGGACAGTACAAGAGACCCAGTACTTC.

V usage is TRBV7-6 and J usage is TRBJ1-5, with D uncertain. CDR3 length: 14 amino acids. V gave up 1 base and J gave up 2 bases, with 6 bases separating them. The germline CDR1 and CDR2 sequences are SGHVS and FNYEAQ. This CDR3 is CASSLVSGNQPQHF. For the CDR3, the DNA is TGTGCCAGCAGCTTAGTGTCTGGCAATCAGCCCCAGCATTTT.

V gene TRBV6-6 combines with J gene TRBJ2-1, with D perhaps matching TRBD2 (6 bases). The CDR3 has 11 amino acids. Trimming left V 10 bases short and J 7 bases short, with 11 bases between. Germline CDR1 reads MNHNY; CDR2 reads SVGAGI (reference sequence). DNA of the CDR3: TGTGCCACAGGGAGGAATAATGAGCAGTTCTTC. Protein sequence: CATGRNNEQFF.

The chain is built from TRBV11-2 and TRBJ2-7; weak D call: TRBD1 (6 bases). Between the trimmed V and J ends, which lost 6 bases and 3 bases, there was a span of 9 bases. The CDR3 totals 12 residues. Germline V gives CDR1 SGHAT, CDR2 FQNNGV. In DNA form, the CDR3 reads TGTGCCAGCAGGGGCAGGGGCTACGAGCAGTACTTC. This sequence encodes CASRGRGYEQYF. Based on the CDR3 plus reference TRBV11-2 and TRBJ2-7, the full variable domain is EAGVAQSPRYKIIEKRQSVAFWCNPISGHATLYWYQQILGQGPKLLIQFQNNGVVDDSQLPKDRFSAERLKGVDSTLKIQPAKLEDSAVYLCASRGRGYEQYFGPGTRLTVT.

V is TRBV7-3 and J is TRBJ1-1; D ambiguous. V lost 2 bases and J lost 2, with 12 bases in between. Germline CDR1 and CDR2: SGHTA and FQGTGA. This CDR3 comprises 15 residues. The CDR3 nucleotides are TGTGCCAGCAGCTTAGTACAGAACCCAAACACTGAAGCTTTCTTT. It codes for CASSLVQNPNTEAFF. The full variable domain, rest sourced from reference TRBV7-3 and TRBJ1-1, is GAGVSQTPSNKVTEKGKYVELRCDPISGHTALYWYRQSLGQGPEFLIYFQGTGAADDSGLPNDRFFAVRPEGSVSTLKIQRTERGDSAVYLCASSLVQNPNTEAFFGQGTRLTVV.